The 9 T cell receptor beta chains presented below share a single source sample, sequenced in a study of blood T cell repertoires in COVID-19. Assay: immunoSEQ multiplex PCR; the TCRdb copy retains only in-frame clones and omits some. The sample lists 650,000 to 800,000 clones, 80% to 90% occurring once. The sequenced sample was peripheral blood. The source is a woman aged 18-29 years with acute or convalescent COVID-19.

The CDR3 DNA follows: TGTGCCATCAGGCCCCCTAGGGACAGGGGTACAAACACCATATATTTT. Translation: CAIRPPRDRGTNTIYF. The J gene is TRBJ1-3, the V gene TRBV10-3, with 10 positions matching TRBD1. There are 16 residues in the CDR3. In germline, CDR1 is ENHRY, CDR2 SYGVKD. With V trimmed by 6 bases and J by 6 bases, 11 bases remained unmatched.

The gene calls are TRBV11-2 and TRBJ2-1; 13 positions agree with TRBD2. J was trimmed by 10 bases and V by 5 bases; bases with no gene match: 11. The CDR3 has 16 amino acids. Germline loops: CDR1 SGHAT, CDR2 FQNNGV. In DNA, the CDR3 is TGTGCCAGCAGCCCGAGGACTAGCGGGGGCCCAATCGAGCAGTTCTTC. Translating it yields CASSPRTSGGPIEQFF.

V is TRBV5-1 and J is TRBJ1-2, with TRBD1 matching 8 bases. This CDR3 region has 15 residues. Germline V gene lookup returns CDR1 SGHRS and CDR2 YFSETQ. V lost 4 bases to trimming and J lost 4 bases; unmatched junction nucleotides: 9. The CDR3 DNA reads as TGCGCCAGCAGCCCCGGGACAGGCGGTCTCTATGGCTACACCTTC. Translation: CASSPGTGGLYGYTF.

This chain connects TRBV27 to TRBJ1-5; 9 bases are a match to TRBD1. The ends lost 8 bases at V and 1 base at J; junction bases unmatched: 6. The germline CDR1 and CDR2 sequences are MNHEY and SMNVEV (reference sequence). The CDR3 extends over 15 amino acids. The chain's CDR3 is CASRTGTGSNQPQHF. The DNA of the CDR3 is TGTGCCAGCCGAACCGGGACAGGGAGCAATCAGCCCCAGCATTTT.

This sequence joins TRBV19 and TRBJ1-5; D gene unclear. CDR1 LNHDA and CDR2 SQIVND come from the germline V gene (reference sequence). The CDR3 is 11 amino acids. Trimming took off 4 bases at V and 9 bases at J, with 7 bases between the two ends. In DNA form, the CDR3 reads TGTGCCAGTAGTACCCCCGGGCCCCAGCATTTT. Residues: CASSTPGPQHF.

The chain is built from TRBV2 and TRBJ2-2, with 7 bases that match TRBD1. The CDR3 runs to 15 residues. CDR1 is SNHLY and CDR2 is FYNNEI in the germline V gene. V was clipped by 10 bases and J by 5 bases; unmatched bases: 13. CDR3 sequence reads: CATSGQGVKTGELFF. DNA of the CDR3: TGTGCCACCTCTGGGCAGGGGGTTAAAACCGGGGAGCTGTTTTTT.

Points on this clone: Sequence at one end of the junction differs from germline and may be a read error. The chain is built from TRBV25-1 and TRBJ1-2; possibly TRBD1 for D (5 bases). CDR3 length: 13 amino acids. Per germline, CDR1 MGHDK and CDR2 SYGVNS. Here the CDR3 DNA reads TGTGCCAGCAGGGAATCAGGGTCCTATGGCTACACCTTC. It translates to CASRESGSYGYTF.

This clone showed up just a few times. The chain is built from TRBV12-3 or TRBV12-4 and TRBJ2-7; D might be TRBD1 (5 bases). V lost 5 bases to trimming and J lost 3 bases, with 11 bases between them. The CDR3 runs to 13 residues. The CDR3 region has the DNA TGTGCCAGCAGTGTCTCAGGGCGCTACGAGCAGTACTTC. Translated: CASSVSGRYEQYF.

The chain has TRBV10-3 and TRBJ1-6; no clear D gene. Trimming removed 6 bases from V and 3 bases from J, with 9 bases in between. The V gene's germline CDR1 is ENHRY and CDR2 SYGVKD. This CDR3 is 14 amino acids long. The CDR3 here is CAISPALYNSPLHF. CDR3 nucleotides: TGTGCCATCAGCCCAGCGCTCTATAATTCACCCCTCCACTTT.